This T cell receptor (beta chain) was obtained from a study of spatial heterogeneity in lung cancer. Germline V gene lookup returns CDR1 LNHNV and CDR2 YYDKDF (reference sequence). V was shortened by 6 bases and J by 0 bases, with 12 bases between the two germline ends. The CDR3 has 15 residues. The time point: sample taken at primary tumor resection. The input material, whole RNA from tumor, nontumor lung or frozen PBMC, was sequenced unsorted. The approximately 78 donors had untreated early-stage non-small cell lung cancer. TCRdb itself ran the 5' RACE reads through MiXCR, one entry per CDR3 protein. The sample records 30,000 to 45,000 distinct CDR3 sequences, 7.5% being singletons. The study's findings and limits: Circulating ubiquitous expanded tumor TCRs were observed more frequently at resection than at follow-up.

On this clonotype itself: Antigen: not known.

The rearrangement joins TRBV15 to TRBJ1-5; TRBD1 is a possible D gene (5 bases). This TCR derives from a male donor with early-stage non-small cell lung cancer. The sequenced sample was PBMCs, obtained at surgery. In nucleotides, the CDR3 is TGTGCCACCAGATCGACAGCCTATAGCAATCAGCCCCAGCATTTT. Its translation is CATRSTAYSNQPQHF. The variable domain in full, completed from reference TRBV15 and TRBJ1-5, reads DAMVIQNPRYQVTQFGKPVTLSCSQTLNHNVMYWYQQKSSQAPKLLFHYYDKDFNNEADTPDNFQSRRPNTSFCFLDIRSPGLGDTAMYLCATRSTAYSNQPQHFGDGTRLSIL.